This T cell receptor (beta chain) stems from a study of blood T cell repertoires in COVID-19. Study information: Some COVID-19 samples were acute and others convalescent; all came from the United States, Italy and Spain. From T cells, B-cell-depleted T cells, or PBMCs came the material, which was cDNA or gDNA.

How the authors handled the data: It was from reference gene primer amplification that nucleated cell counts were estimated. Profiling relied on immunoSEQ multiplex PCR, and the TCRdb table lists in-frame clones only, not all of them. The V and J calls and the clone size are those of that table, but D and trimming were determined from the DNA. The data contain more than 85,000 clones, about 85% of them singletons. V shed 2 bases and J shed 7 bases, with 15 bases lying between them. Germline CDR1 MNHEY, CDR2 SMNVEV (reference sequence). The CDR3 length is 14 residues. The chain carries TRBV27 and TRBJ2-7; D not resolved. The receptor's source is an elderly man with acute or convalescent COVID-19. The sequencing input was peripheral blood. CDR3 sequence (DNA): TGTGCCAGCAGTTTAAGGCCTAGTTATCGGGAGCAGTACTTC. It yields the protein CASSLRPSYREQYF.